These 24 T cell receptor beta chains originate from one sample sequenced in a study of shared clonotypes between healthy human individuals (dated by TCRdb to 2018 to 2021). CD8 naive samples were CD45RO-negative cells positively selected for CCR7, giving a CD45RA+CCR7+ population that excluded TemRA cells. Libraries were constructed by the immunoSEQ multiplex PCR assay. Drawn from immuneACCESS, this table holds only the in-frame rearrangements with V and J called that TCRdb kept. Clones are partly lost; checked studies trace under half to an unresolved V gene and leave the rest unexplained. Here the sample has about 2.2 million clones; just over 90% occur a single time. Together, the top ten hold around 1.7% of the sample. The sequenced material came from naive CD8+ T cells from PBMCs. The cell subset or site label for this specimen denotes: CD45RA+CCR7+. The receptors shown here come from a man aged 18-30 years in good health. Some clones in this sample may be carry-over from other donors' samples.

The V call is TRBV11-2, the J call TRBJ1-1, with D maybe TRBD1 (6 bases). The V end lost 6 bases, the J end lost 6 bases, and 11 bases lay between the germline ends. This CDR3 is 12 amino acids long. The germline gives CDR1 SGHAT, CDR2 FQNNGV. The CDR3, as DNA: TGTGCCAGCAGAGCCGGGGGGCCTGAAGCTTTCTTT. Protein sequence: CASRAGGPEAFF. Filled out from reference TRBV11-2 and TRBJ1-1, the complete variable domain reads EAGVAQSPRYKIIEKRQSVAFWCNPISGHATLYWYQQILGQGPKLLIQFQNNGVVDDSQLPKDRFSAERLKGVDSTLKIQPAKLEDSAVYLCASRAGGPEAFFGQGTRLTVV.

The chain combines TRBV27 with TRBJ2-5; D remains ambiguous. Germline V CDR1 and CDR2: MNHEY, SMNVEV (reference sequence). V was trimmed by 5 bases and J by 2 bases, leaving 6 bases between them. This CDR3 is 12 amino acids long. In DNA, the CDR3 is TGTGCCAGCAGTCCCCGACAAGAGACCCAGTACTTC. It encodes CASSPRQETQYF.

This sequence joins TRBV6-1 and TRBJ1-1; the D gene is possibly TRBD1 (6 bases). The CDR3 consists of 13 residues. Germline assignment: CDR1 MNHNS and CDR2 SASEGT. V was pared by 7 bases and J by 5 bases, with 14 bases between. In DNA, the CDR3 is TGTGCCAGCATCGCACAGGGTGGGACTGAAGCTTTCTTT. Translation gives CASIAQGGTEAFF.

This clone has only a few counts. This chain connects TRBV27 to TRBJ1-1; D remains unclear. This CDR3 is built from 13 residues. The germline V gene has CDR1 MNHEY and CDR2 SMNVEV (reference sequence). Trimming shortened V by 4 bases and J by 1 base, and 7 bases separated the two germline ends. In nucleotides, the CDR3 is TGTGCCAGCAGTTGGCAGTCGAACACTGAAGCTTTCTTT. Translation: CASSWQSNTEAFF.

V and J are TRBV27 and TRBJ2-1; D gene unclear. V lost 4 bases and J 4 bases, leaving 11 bases between the germline ends. This CDR3 contains 14 residues. CDR1 is MNHEY, CDR2 SMNVEV, per germline (reference sequence). For the CDR3, the DNA is TGTGCCAGCAGTTCCCGAATAGGTTACAATGAGCAGTTCTTC. Its translation is CASSSRIGYNEQFF.

The genes are TRBV6-5 and TRBJ2-1; 11 bases match TRBD2. CDR1 is MNHEY and CDR2 is SVGAGI in the germline V gene. V gave up 4 bases and J gave up 5 bases; unmatched junction bases: 7. The CDR3 contains 16 residues. CDR3 in amino acids: CASSSLLAGENNEQFF. The CDR3 DNA sequence: TGTGCCAGCAGTTCGCTACTAGCGGGAGAGAACAATGAGCAGTTCTTC.

This clone was recorded only once. The rearrangement uses TRBV4-3 and TRBJ1-2; D gene uncertain. The CDR3 extends over 19 amino acids. Germline values: CDR1 LGHNA, CDR2 YSLEER. V lost 0 bases and J lost 8, with 28 bases in between. The CDR3 loop reads CASSQDSRSLMLFSDGYTF. In DNA form, the CDR3 reads TGCGCCAGCAGCCAAGATTCCCGTTCCCTGATGCTATTCAGTGACGGCTACACCTTC.

This clone has a single count. The chain recombines TRBV7-9 with TRBJ2-1, with TRBD2 matching 9 bases. This CDR3 has 13 residues. The germline gives CDR1 SEHNR, CDR2 FQNEAQ (reference sequence). V gave up 10 bases and J gave up 5 bases; unmatched junction bases: 6. The CDR3 nucleotides read TGTGCCACATACGGACTAGCGAACAATGAGCAGTTCTTC. It yields the protein CATYGLANNEQFF.

This chain joins TRBV7-3 and TRBJ2-2; 8 bases are a match to TRBD1. This CDR3 is built from 14 residues. Per the germline V gene, CDR1 is SGHTA and CDR2 is FQGTGA. The V segment lost 1 base and the J segment 5 bases; nucleotides outside the gene matches: 0. CDR3 sequence: CASSLNRGTGELFF. The CDR3 bases are TGTGCCAGCAGCTTAAACAGGGGGACCGGGGAGCTGTTTTTT.

DNA of the CDR3: TGTGCCAGCAGCCCGACGGACACACTCTATAACACTGAAGCTTTCTTT. Translated, it gives CASSPTDTLYNTEAFF. The chain links TRBV5-6 to TRBJ1-1; TRBD1 might be the D (5 bases). This CDR3 has 16 amino acids. Trimming shortened V by 4 bases and J by 2 bases, and 18 bases separated the two germline ends. Germline-derived CDR1 and CDR2 are SGHDT and YYEEEE.

V usage is TRBV19 and J usage is TRBJ2-5; the D gene is possibly TRBD2 (6 bases). Germline CDR1 LNHDA, CDR2 SQIVND (reference sequence). The V end lost 0 bases, the J end lost 6 bases, and 11 bases lay between the germline ends. CDR3 length equals 14 residues. The CDR3 here is CASSIEGRGKTQYF. The CDR3 DNA sequence: TGTGCCAGTAGTATAGAGGGGCGCGGGAAGACCCAGTACTTC.

V usage is TRBV4-1 and J usage is TRBJ2-7; no definite D call. This CDR3 spans 12 amino acids. The V end was cut by 4 bases, the J end by 2 bases, with 6 bases between. Germline values: CDR1 MGHRA, CDR2 YSYEKL. CDR3 DNA: TGCGCCAGCAGCCCCGGTACCTACGAGCAGTACTTC. This gives the protein CASSPGTYEQYF.

This clone has a single count. This rearrangement joins TRBV7-8 to TRBJ2-7; no firm D call. From germline, CDR1 is SGHVS and CDR2 FQNEAQ. V was cut by 4 bases and J by 6 bases, with 13 bases left in between. CDR3 size: 13 residues. The CDR3 nucleotides read TGTGCCAGCAGCTACAGTGGTTCAGGCGAGCAGTACTTC. Amino acid sequence: CASSYSGSGEQYF.

V gene TRBV5-1 combines with J gene TRBJ2-5, with D perhaps assigned TRBD1 or TRBD2 (6 bases each). CDR1 is SGHRS, CDR2 YFSETQ, per germline. V was clipped by 2 bases and J by 5 bases, with 16 bases between them. The CDR3 extends over 15 amino acids. CDR3 DNA: TGCGCCAGCAGCTTCAGGACAGCGGGCGGGGAGACCCAGTACTTC. Translation: CASSFRTAGGETQYF. The variable domain in full, with the rest retrieved from reference TRBV5-1 and TRBJ2-5, is KAGVTQTPRYLIKTRGQQVTLSCSPISGHRSVSWYQQTPGQGLQFLFEYFSETQRNKGNFPGRFSGRQFSNSRSEMNVSTLELGDSALYLCASSFRTAGGETQYFGPGTRLLVL.

The chain joins TRBV5-4 to TRBJ2-5; D is unresolved. The CDR3 is made up of 14 amino acids. The V end lost 0 bases, the J end lost 5 bases, and 11 bases lay between the germline ends. Germline CDR1 SGHNT, CDR2 YYREEE (reference sequence). The CDR3 DNA reads TGTGCCAGCAGCTTGGATGGACCTAGGGAGACCCAGTACTTC. Protein product: CASSLDGPRETQYF.

The genes are TRBV9 and TRBJ2-3; either TRBD1 or TRBD2 may fit D (5 bases each). This CDR3 has 15 amino acids. Germline lookup yields CDR1 SGDLS and CDR2 YYNGEE. The V end was cut by 4 bases, the J end by 0 bases, with 12 bases between. CDR3 DNA sequence: TGTGCCAGCAGCTACAGGACTCCTAGCACAGATACGCAGTATTTT. Translation gives CASSYRTPSTDTQYF.

V usage is TRBV15 and J usage is TRBJ1-1; D is unclear. This CDR3 has 12 residues. Germline CDR1 is LNHNV and CDR2 is YYDKDF (reference sequence). V was shortened by 2 bases and J by 8 bases, with 9 bases between the two germline ends. The CDR3 region has the DNA TGTGCCACCAGCAGACTGGGCCGAGAAGCTTTCTTT. Protein product: CATSRLGREAFF.

The V call is TRBV6-5, the J call TRBJ1-2; D might be TRBD1 (5 bases). The CDR3 is 12 residues long. V gave up 5 bases and J gave up 8 bases, with 12 bases separating them. Germline assignment: CDR1 MNHEY and CDR2 SVGAGI. The CDR3 reads CASSLGGFGYTF. The CDR3 bases are TGTGCCAGCAGTCTGGGGGGGTTCGGCTACACCTTC.

The rearrangement uses TRBV27 and TRBJ2-7, with TRBD1 identical over 11 bases. J lost 4 bases, V lost 5 bases, and 13 bases had no gene match. The CDR3 sequence is 17 residues long. Germline V gene lookup returns CDR1 MNHEY and CDR2 SMNVEV (reference sequence). The CDR3 loop reads CASSPLLRTGGAYEQYF. In DNA, the CDR3 is TGTGCCAGCAGTCCGCTATTGAGGACAGGGGGCGCGTACGAGCAGTACTTC.

The chain links TRBV11-2 to TRBJ2-1; a possible D gene is TRBD1 (6 bases). The ends were cut back, 0 bases at V and 5 bases at J, with 11 bases in the middle. The CDR3 contains 15 residues. Per germline, CDR1 SGHAT and CDR2 FQNNGV. As DNA, the CDR3 is TGTGCCAGCAGCTTAGATCCCGGACAGAACAATGAGCAGTTCTTC. Translated, it gives CASSLDPGQNNEQFF.

In DNA, the CDR3 is TGTGCCAGCAGCCCTCGTTTTGGAGGGGAGACCCAGTACTTC. This gives the protein CASSPRFGGETQYF. The rearrangement links TRBV9 to TRBJ2-5; TRBD2 might be the D (6 bases). The CDR3 is made up of 14 amino acids. CDR1 and CDR2 from the germline V gene are SGDLS and YYNGEE. The ends were cut back, 4 bases at V and 5 bases at J, with 15 bases in the middle.

This chain joins TRBV5-1 and TRBJ2-2; possible D gene TRBD1, 6 bases. The CDR3 has 12 amino acids. Trimming removed 6 bases at V and 5 bases at J, with 8 bases between. Germline-derived CDR1 and CDR2 are SGHRS and YFSETQ. CDR3 sequence: CASIDRTGELFF. CDR3 nucleotide sequence: TGCGCCAGCATCGACAGGACCGGGGAGCTGTTTTTT.

The chain couples TRBV15 to TRBJ1-1; no firm D call. Germline CDR1 LNHNV, CDR2 YYDKDF (reference sequence). The CDR3 runs to 14 residues. Trimming shortened V by 7 bases and J by 5 bases, and 17 bases separated the two germline ends. CDR3 DNA sequence: TGTGCCACCAAGGTCGTGGCTGTGGATACTGAAGCTTTCTTT. Translated, it gives CATKVVAVDTEAFF.

The chain joins TRBV4-3 to TRBJ1-1; D not resolved. The germline CDR1 and CDR2 sequences are LGHNA and YSLEER. V was pared by 0 bases and J by 6 bases, with 11 bases between. The CDR3 is 14 amino acids. CDR3 DNA sequence: TGCGCCAGCAGCCAAGATCGAATCTGGCCTGAAGCTTTCTTT. The encoded protein is CASSQDRIWPEAFF.